The sequence of this T cell receptor beta chain was determined in a study of cytotoxic CD8 clonotypes in ibrutinib-treated CLL. General study results and limits: A difference in sampling times existed between sustained-remission and progressing patients. Clonality correlated strongly with circulating CD8+ T cells and exceeded age-matched healthy donors at baseline.

This clone was recorded many times. Its specificity is not known. The germline V gene has CDR1 SEHNR and CDR2 FQNEAQ (reference sequence). With V trimmed by 5 bases and J by 7 bases, 13 bases remained unmatched. This CDR3 contains 16 residues. Sequencing used immunoSEQ multiplex PCR; TCRdb keeps in-frame clones, though not all of them. The table lists 110,000 to 150,000 clones, 77% of them singletons. Sequencing was performed on PBMCs, taken after 12 months of ibrutinib treatment. The chain couples TRBV7-9 to TRBJ2-7; 11 bases are a match to TRBD2. This sequence originates from a human donor with chronic lymphocytic leukemia. CDR3 region: CASSPPNLAGGGEQYF. The CDR3 bases are TGTGCCAGCAGCCCGCCCAACCTAGCGGGAGGAGGTGAGCAGTACTTC.